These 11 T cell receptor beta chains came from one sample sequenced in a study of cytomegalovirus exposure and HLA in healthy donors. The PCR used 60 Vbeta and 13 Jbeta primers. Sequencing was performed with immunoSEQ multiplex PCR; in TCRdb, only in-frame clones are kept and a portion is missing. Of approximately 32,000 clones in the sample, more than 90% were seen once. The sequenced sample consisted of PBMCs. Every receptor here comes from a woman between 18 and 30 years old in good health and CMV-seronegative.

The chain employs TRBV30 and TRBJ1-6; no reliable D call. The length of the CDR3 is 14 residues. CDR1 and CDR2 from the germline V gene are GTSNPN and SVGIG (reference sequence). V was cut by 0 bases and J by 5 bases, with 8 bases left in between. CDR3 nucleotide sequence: TGTGCCTGGAGTGTACGGCAGGATAATTCACCCCTCCACTTT. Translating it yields CAWSVRQDNSPLHF.

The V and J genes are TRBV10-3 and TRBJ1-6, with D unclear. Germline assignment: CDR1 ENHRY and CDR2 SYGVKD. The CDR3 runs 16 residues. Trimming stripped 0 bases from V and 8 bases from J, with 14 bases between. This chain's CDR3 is CAISESSGQIYSPLHF. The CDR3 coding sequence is TGTGCCATCAGTGAGTCGAGTGGGCAGATATATTCACCCCTCCACTTT.

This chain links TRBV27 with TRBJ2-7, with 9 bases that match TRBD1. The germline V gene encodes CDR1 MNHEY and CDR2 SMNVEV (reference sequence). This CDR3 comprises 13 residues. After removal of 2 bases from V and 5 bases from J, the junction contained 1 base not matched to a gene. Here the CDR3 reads CASSLTGGHEQYF. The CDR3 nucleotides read TGTGCCAGCAGTTTAACAGGGGGCCACGAGCAGTACTTC.

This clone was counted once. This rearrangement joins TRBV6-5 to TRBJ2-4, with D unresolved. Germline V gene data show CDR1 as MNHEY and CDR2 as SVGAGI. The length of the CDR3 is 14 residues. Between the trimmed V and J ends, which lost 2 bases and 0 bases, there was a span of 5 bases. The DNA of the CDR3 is TGTGCCAGCAGTTACGGCCCAGCCAAAAACATTCAGTACTTC. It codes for CASSYGPAKNIQYF.

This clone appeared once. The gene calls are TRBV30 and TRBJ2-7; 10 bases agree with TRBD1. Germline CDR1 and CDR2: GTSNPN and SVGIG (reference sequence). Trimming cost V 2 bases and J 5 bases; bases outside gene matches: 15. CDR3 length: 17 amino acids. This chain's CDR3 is CAWSWFWGQGFQNEQYF. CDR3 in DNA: TGTGCCTGGAGTTGGTTTTGGGGACAGGGGTTCCAGAACGAGCAGTACTTC.

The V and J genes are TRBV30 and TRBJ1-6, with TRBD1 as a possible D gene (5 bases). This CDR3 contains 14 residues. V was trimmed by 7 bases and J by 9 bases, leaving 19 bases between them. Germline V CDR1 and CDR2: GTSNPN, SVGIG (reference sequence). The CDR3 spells CASLGGRASSPLHF. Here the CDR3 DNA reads TGTGCCTCCCTCGGCGGCAGGGCTAGTTCACCCCTCCACTTT.

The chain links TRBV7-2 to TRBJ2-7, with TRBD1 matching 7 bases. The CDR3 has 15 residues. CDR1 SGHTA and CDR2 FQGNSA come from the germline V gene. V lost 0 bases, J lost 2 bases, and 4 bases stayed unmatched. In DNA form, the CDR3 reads TGTGCCAGCAGCTTAGCCGGGACAGAGACCTACGAGCAGTACTTC. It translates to CASSLAGTETYEQYF.

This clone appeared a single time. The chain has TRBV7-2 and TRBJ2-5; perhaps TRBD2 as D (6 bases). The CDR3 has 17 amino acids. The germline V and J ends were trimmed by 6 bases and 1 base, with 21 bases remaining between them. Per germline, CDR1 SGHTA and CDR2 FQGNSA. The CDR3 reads CASSPGRRPVFQETQYF. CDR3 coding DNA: TGTGCCAGCAGTCCAGGGAGGCGCCCAGTGTTCCAAGAGACCCAGTACTTC.

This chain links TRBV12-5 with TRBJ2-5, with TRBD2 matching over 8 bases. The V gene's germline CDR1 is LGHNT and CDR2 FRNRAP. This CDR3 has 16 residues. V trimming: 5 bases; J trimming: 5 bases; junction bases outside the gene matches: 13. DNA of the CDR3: TGTGCTAGTGGTCCCGCCCCAGCGGGAGTTGCGGAGACCCAGTACTTC. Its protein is CASGPAPAGVAETQYF. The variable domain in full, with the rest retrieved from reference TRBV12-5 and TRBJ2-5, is DARVTQTPRHKVTEMGQEVTMRCQPILGHNTVFWYRQTMMQGLELLAYFRNRAPLDDSGMPKDRFSAEMPDATLATLKIQPSEPRDSAVYFCASGPAPAGVAETQYFGPGTRLLVL.

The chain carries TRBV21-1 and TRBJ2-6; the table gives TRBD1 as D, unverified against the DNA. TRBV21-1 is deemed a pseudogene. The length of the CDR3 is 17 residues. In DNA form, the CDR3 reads TGTGCCAGCAGCAAAGGTGGGGCCCGCTCTGGGGCCAACGTCCTGACTTTC. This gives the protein CASSKGGARSGANVLTF.

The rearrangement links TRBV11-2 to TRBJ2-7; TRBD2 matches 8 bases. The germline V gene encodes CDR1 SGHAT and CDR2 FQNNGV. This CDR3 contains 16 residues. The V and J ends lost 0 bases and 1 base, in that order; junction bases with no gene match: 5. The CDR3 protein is CASSLDGRVPSYEQYF. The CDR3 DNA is TGTGCCAGCAGCTTAGACGGGAGGGTCCCTTCCTACGAGCAGTACTTC.